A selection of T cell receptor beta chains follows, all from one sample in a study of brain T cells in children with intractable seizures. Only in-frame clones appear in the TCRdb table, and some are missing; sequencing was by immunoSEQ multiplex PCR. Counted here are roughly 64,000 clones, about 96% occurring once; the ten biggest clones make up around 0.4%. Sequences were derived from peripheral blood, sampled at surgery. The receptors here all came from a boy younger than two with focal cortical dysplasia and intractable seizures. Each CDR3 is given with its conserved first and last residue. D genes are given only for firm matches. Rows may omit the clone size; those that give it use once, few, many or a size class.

TGTGCCAGCAGCCAACTGGACAGGGGGATGTTCTTT	CASSQLDRGMFF	TRBD1	medium-sized	TRBV14	TRBJ1-1
TGTGCCAGTAGTATAGAGGCCCTGAACACCGGGGAGCTGTTTTTT	CASSIEALNTGELFF	NA	NA	TRBV19	TRBJ2-2
TGCAGCGCAGGACAGCTTCAAGAGACCCAGTACTTC	CSAGQLQETQYF	NA	once	TRBV29-1	TRBJ2-5
TGTGCCAGCAGTTTAGAGTATAGTGCTTACTACGAGCAGTACTTC	CASSLEYSAYYEQYF	NA	NA	TRBV28	TRBJ2-7
TGTGCCAGCAGCTTGGGGGGGCGGTTAGAGACCCAGTACTTC	CASSLGGRLETQYF	NA	NA	TRBV5-6	TRBJ2-5
TGCGCCAGCAGCTTGGGACCCCCCGAATCACATAATTCACCCCTCCACTTT	CASSLGPPESHNSPLHF	NA	NA	TRBV5-1	TRBJ1-6
TGTGCCAGCAGCCAAGATCGTGCGGGGGCTTTAGAGACCCAGTACTTC	CASSQDRAGALETQYF	NA	NA	TRBV3-1/TRBV3-2	TRBJ2-5
TGTGCCAGCAGTTTCAGTAGCGGGGGGTACAATGAGCAGTTCTTC	CASSFSSGGYNEQFF	TRBD2	NA	TRBV6-5	TRBJ2-1
TGTGCCACCAGCCCAGGGGGCACGGGAGATGAGCAGTACTTC	CATSPGGTGDEQYF	TRBD1	NA	TRBV15	TRBJ2-7
TGTGCCAGTAGTATAAGGGGACAGCTAATGAACACTGAAGCTTTCTTT	CASSIRGQLMNTEAFF	TRBD1	NA	TRBV19	TRBJ1-1
TGCGCCAGCAGCACAGGGTATTTCCAAGGCTCTGGGGCCAACGTCCTGACTTTC	CASSTGYFQGSGANVLTF	NA	NA	TRBV5-1	TRBJ2-6
TGTGCCAGTAGTATAAGGGGACAGATGAACACTGAAGCTTTCTTT	CASSIRGQMNTEAFF	TRBD1	NA	TRBV19	TRBJ1-1
TGCGCCAGCAGCTTAGGGGTGAGGACAACTAGCACAGATACGCAGTATTTT	CASSLGVRTTSTDTQYF	NA	NA	TRBV5-1	TRBJ2-3
TGTGCCAGTAGTATATCGAACTCAGGGTATGGCTACACCTTC	CASSISNSGYGYTF	NA	NA	TRBV19	TRBJ1-2
TGTGCCAGCTCACCGGCACGGACCTCGGGGACGCAGTATTTT	CASSPARTSGTQYF	NA	NA	TRBV18	TRBJ2-3
TGTGCCAGCAGCCAAGGTACCGGAGTCTATGGCTACACCTTC	CASSQGTGVYGYTF	NA	NA	TRBV3-1/TRBV3-2	TRBJ1-2
TGTGCCAGCAGCCCGACGACTAGCGGGAGGTATATTGCCATCACCTACGAGCAGTACTTC	CASSPTTSGRYIAITYEQYF	TRBD2	NA	TRBV14	TRBJ2-7
TGCGCCAGCAGCTTGGAGGGCCTAGCGGGGGGCACAGATACGCAGTATTTT	CASSLEGLAGGTDTQYF	TRBD2	NA	TRBV5-1	TRBJ2-3
TGTGCCAGCAGCTATACCCCACTAGCGGGGGTGAATCGGTATTTT	CASSYTPLAGVNRYF	TRBD2	NA	TRBV5-5	TRBJ2-3
TGTGCCAGCAGCTTAGGCGGAACGGCCTACGAGCAGTACTTC	CASSLGGTAYEQYF	NA	NA	TRBV11-3	TRBJ2-7
TGTGCCAGCAGCTTAGGGAGGACAGATACGCAGTATTTT	CASSLGRTDTQYF	NA	NA	TRBV7-7	TRBJ2-3
TGTGCCAGCAGTGATTACAGCGGGAGTAACAATGAGCAGTTCTTC	CASSDYSGSNNEQFF	TRBD2	NA	TRBV25-1	TRBJ2-1
TGTGCCAGCAGTTGGGGTGGATATCAGGGCGAGCAGTACTTC	CASSWGGYQGEQYF	NA	NA	TRBV6-5	TRBJ2-7
TGTGCCAGCAGTTTTTCCCTGCCCCTCCACTTT	CASSFSLPLHF	NA	NA	TRBV28	TRBJ1-6
TGCGCCAGCTGGGCTGTTGAGAACACCGGGGAGCTGTTTTTT	CASWAVENTGELFF	NA	NA	TRBV10-2	TRBJ2-2
TGTGCCAGCAGCGTAGGAGGGTGGAACACTGAAGCTTTCTTT	CASSVGGWNTEAFF	NA	once	TRBV9	TRBJ1-1
TGTGCCATCAGTGAGTGGGGACGGGCCAAGGCCTACGAGCAGTACTTC	CAISEWGRAKAYEQYF	NA	NA	TRBV10-3	TRBJ2-7
TGTGCCAGCAGCTTAGGAGGGCCCTCCTACAATGAGCAGTTCTTC	CASSLGGPSYNEQFF	NA	NA	TRBV7-6	TRBJ2-1
TGTGCCAGCAGCGGGGGACAGATATTGACTACTAGCACAGATACGCAGTATTTT	CASSGGQILTTSTDTQYF	TRBD1	NA	TRBV11-2	TRBJ2-3
TGTGCCAGCAGCTCTAGGACCGAGCAGTACTTC	CASSSRTEQYF	NA	NA	TRBV6-2/TRBV6-3	TRBJ2-7
TGTGCCAGCAGTTACTCGAGAGACAGTGGGAATGAGCAGTTCTTC	CASSYSRDSGNEQFF	NA	NA	TRBV6-6	TRBJ2-1
TGTGCCACCAGGGATTTAAGGACAGGGTTTTACGAGCAGTACTTC	CATRDLRTGFYEQYF	TRBD1	NA	TRBV24-1	TRBJ2-7
TGTGCCAGCAGCTTAGATAGGGCCAGGGGGAATTTCGAGAACACTGAAGCTTTCTTT	CASSLDRARGNFENTEAFF	TRBD1	NA	TRBV11-2	TRBJ1-1
TGTGCCAGCAGTTTAATAACCTGGACTAGCGGGAGAGGTGAGCAGTACTTC	CASSLITWTSGRGEQYF	TRBD2	NA	TRBV28	TRBJ2-7
TGTGCCAGCAGCTCGGTAGAACGAGTGGGTTCTACGGGGGGCTACACCTTC	CASSSVERVGSTGGYTF	NA	NA	TRBV5-5	TRBJ1-2